Following are 16 T cell receptor beta chains from one sample sequenced in a study of beta chain features in type 1 diabetes. Sequenced material consisted of expressed TCRB transcripts (all of the isolated RNA was reverse transcribed). Generated by immunoSEQ multiplex PCR, the TCRdb table keeps only in-frame clones and is missing some. The table has roughly 300,000 clones, around 15% seen once. The sample comprised central memory CD4+ T cells from blood. The receptor set was obtained from a man aged 25-45 years in good health.

In this sample, this clone turned up a few times. Additional DNA sequences in this sample encode the identical CDR3. V gene TRBV15 combines with J gene TRBJ2-1; 8 nucleotides align to TRBD2. Germline CDR1 reads LNHNV; CDR2 reads YYDKDF (reference sequence). The CDR3 has 19 residues. V shed 0 bases and J 0 bases; nucleotides not matched to a gene: 10. DNA of the CDR3: TGTGCCACCAGCAGAGATTATGGGAGCGGGAGTGGCTCCTACAATGAGCAGTTCTTC. As protein: CATSRDYGSGSGSYNEQFF.

This chain joins TRBV29-1 and TRBJ1-1, with D unclear. Trimming stripped 4 bases from V and 3 bases from J, with 6 bases between. Germline-derived CDR1 and CDR2 are SQVTM and ANQGSEA. The CDR3 extends over 11 amino acids. CDR3 nucleotide sequence: TGCAGCGTTGTCGGGTACACTGAAGCTTTCTTT. Translation gives CSVVGYTEAFF.

This clone was detected only a few times. The chain joins TRBV5-7 to TRBJ2-7, with D perhaps matching TRBD1 (6 bases). TRBV5-7 is marked as an open reading frame, function uncertain. The CDR3 extends over 15 amino acids. Trimming took 6 bases from V and 3 from J, leaving 19 bases between them. The CDR3 DNA follows: TGTGCCAGCACCGGAGGACAGAAGAAAATCTACGAGCAGTACGTC. Translated, it gives CASTGGQKKIYEQYV.

This clone was recorded a few times. The V call is TRBV6-1, the J call TRBJ2-1; D unclear. Trimming removed 5 bases from V and 7 bases from J, with 6 bases in between. The CDR3 consists of 11 residues. Germline V gene lookup returns CDR1 MNHNS and CDR2 SASEGT. The CDR3 DNA reads as TGTGCCAGCAGTCCGCAAAATGAGCAGTTCTTC. It codes for CASSPQNEQFF.

A few counts support this clone. CDR3 sequence (DNA): TGTGCCAGCAATTCAGGAAATTCACCCCTCCACTTT. This translates into CASNSGNSPLHF. The genes are TRBV25-1 and TRBJ1-6; D gene unclear. Trimming removed 7 bases at V and 7 bases at J, with 8 bases between. Germline CDR1 MGHDK, CDR2 SYGVNS. The CDR3 is 12 residues long.

CDR3 region: CASSIMVRDEQYF. The DNA for the CDR3 is TGTGCCAGTAGTATCATGGTAAGAGACGAGCAGTACTTC. The rearrangement links TRBV19 to TRBJ2-7, with D unclear. The CDR3 contains 13 residues. Germline CDR1 reads LNHDA; CDR2 reads SQIVND (reference sequence). Deletions cut 3 bases from V and 5 bases from J, with 11 bases between.

This clone was seen only a few times. This chain joins TRBV28 and TRBJ2-7, with D perhaps matching TRBD1 (6 bases). Germline assignment: CDR1 MDHEN and CDR2 SYDVKM. V was trimmed by 7 bases and J by 1 base, leaving 14 bases between them. The CDR3 has 14 amino acids. The chain's CDR3 is CASKGVTLSYEQYF. CDR3 nucleotide sequence: TGTGCCAGCAAGGGGGTAACATTGTCCTACGAGCAGTACTTC.

V is TRBV9 and J is TRBJ2-2; no clear D gene. Trimming stripped 0 bases from V and 0 bases from J, with 9 bases between. The CDR3 is made up of 16 amino acids. CDR1 SGDLS and CDR2 YYNGEE come from the germline V gene. CDR3 nucleotides: TGTGCCAGCAGCGTAGAGGCCCTCGCGAACACCGGGGAGCTGTTTTTT. It encodes CASSVEALANTGELFF.

The chain couples TRBV5-4 to TRBJ2-2, with 10 bases matching TRBD2. J lost 1 base, V lost 4 bases, and 4 bases had no gene match. Germline values: CDR1 SGHNT, CDR2 YYREEE (reference sequence). This CDR3 comprises 16 residues. CDR3 loop: CASSPSSGRNTGELFF. The CDR3 DNA follows: TGTGCCAGCAGCCCATCTAGCGGGAGGAACACCGGGGAGCTGTTTTTT.

This clone has more than one count but fewer than ten. The chain uses TRBV7-9 and TRBJ2-1, with TRBD2 matching 12 bases. Germline CDR1 SEHNR, CDR2 FQNEAQ (reference sequence). The junction had 4 bases not matched to a gene; V was cut back by 3 bases and J by 4 bases. This CDR3 comprises 16 residues. The CDR3 DNA is TGTGCCAGCAGCTTGACTAGCGGGGGACCTTACAATGAGCAGTTCTTC. Translation: CASSLTSGGPYNEQFF.

This clone was picked up a small number of times. J is TRBJ1-4 and V is TRBV30, with D possibly TRBD1 on 6 matching bases. The germline gives CDR1 GTSNPN, CDR2 SVGIG (reference sequence). The CDR3 spans 15 residues. The V end was cut by 3 bases, the J end by 7 bases, with 18 bases between. The CDR3 spells CAWSLQGRSSEKLFF. Here the CDR3 DNA reads TGTGCCTGGAGCCTCCAGGGGCGCTCTAGTGAAAAACTGTTTTTT.

On this clone: A single base is all that separates this from a far larger clone, so a read error is likely. The genes are TRBV5-5 and TRBJ2-6; perhaps TRBD1 as D (7 bases). Germline CDR1 SGHKS, CDR2 YYEKEE (reference sequence). This CDR3 comprises 16 residues. Here the CDR3 DNA reads TGTGCCCGCAGGGGGGATACGGGCTCTGGGGCCAACGTCCTGACTTTC. Protein product: CARRGDTGSGANVLTF.

This clone was seen more than once but under ten times. J is TRBJ2-3 and V is TRBV25-1; TRBD2 agrees at 9 bases. Germline loops: CDR1 MGHDK, CDR2 SYGVNS. This CDR3 is 16 amino acids long. The V segment lost 6 bases and the J segment 4 bases; nucleotides outside the gene matches: 11. CDR3 sequence (DNA): TGTGCCAGCAGCTTAGTAGGGACTAGCTGGCCAGATACGCAGTATTTT. Its protein is CASSLVGTSWPDTQYF.

The rearrangement links TRBV7-9 to TRBJ1-1, with TRBD1 matching over 10 bases. Germline V CDR1 and CDR2: SEHNR, FQNEAQ (reference sequence). The trim removed 5 bases at V and 4 bases at J, leaving 7 bases unmatched. This CDR3 comprises 15 residues. CDR3 sequence reads: CASSPVTGGSTEAFF. CDR3 DNA: TGTGCCAGCAGCCCAGTGACAGGGGGCAGCACTGAAGCTTTCTTT.

This clone was observed a few times. CDR3 DNA: TGTGCCAGCAGCCAGACAGGTACTGGGGCCAACGTCCTGACTTTC. It translates to CASSQTGTGANVLTF. This chain links TRBV18 with TRBJ2-6, with a possible D match to TRBD1 (6 bases). Germline V lookup: CDR1 KGHSH, CDR2 LQKENI. This CDR3 is built from 15 residues. With 8 bases removed from V and 2 bases from J, the gap between germline ends came to 13 bases.

The V call is TRBV10-3, the J call TRBJ1-5; D gene uncertain. The germline V and J ends were trimmed by 4 bases and 4 bases, with 5 bases remaining between them. The CDR3 has 12 residues. CDR1 and CDR2 from the germline V gene are ENHRY and SYGVKD. The CDR3 sequence: CAISGANQPQHF. CDR3 nucleotide sequence: TGTGCCATCAGTGGGGCTAATCAGCCCCAGCATTTT.